The next 28 T cell receptor beta chains were all read from a single sample in a study of glioma-infiltrating T cells after dendritic cell vaccination. TCRdb's copy holds only in-frame clones and misses some; the assay was immunoSEQ multiplex PCR. In the table there are 9,500 to 12,000 clones, roughly four fifths of which are singletons. The time point: after dendritic cell vaccination, including at tumor progression/relapse. The material sequenced was blood, taken after dendritic cell vaccination. All receptors come from a human donor with glioblastoma.

This sequence joins TRBV18 and TRBJ1-1, with 9 bases that match TRBD1. The germline V gene has CDR1 KGHSH and CDR2 LQKENI. The CDR3 spans 14 residues. Trimming took 6 bases from V and 3 from J; bases not matched to a gene: 5. Here the CDR3 DNA reads TGTGCCAGCTCCCTCTGGGACAGGGACACTGAAGCTTTCTTT. Translation: CASSLWDRDTEAFF.

This clone occurred once. The CDR3 here is CASSAVDKASYEQYF. In DNA form, the CDR3 reads TGTGCCAGCAGTGCCGTGGACAAGGCTTCCTACGAGCAGTACTTC. The chain carries TRBV28 and TRBJ2-7, with D possibly matching TRBD1 (5 bases). Trimming cost V 5 bases and J 1 base, with 15 bases left between them. The CDR3 has 15 amino acids. Per the germline V gene, CDR1 is MDHEN and CDR2 is SYDVKM.

The rearrangement joins TRBV5-1 to TRBJ2-5; weak D call: TRBD1 (5 bases). This CDR3 is built from 12 residues. Looked up from germline, CDR1 is SGHRS and CDR2 is YFSETQ. Trimming removed 4 bases from V and 2 bases from J, with 6 bases in between. The CDR3 loop is CASSRTQETQYF. The CDR3 nucleotides are TGCGCCAGCAGCCGGACACAAGAGACCCAGTACTTC.

The gene calls are TRBV12-5 and TRBJ2-7, with D unresolved. The germline V gene has CDR1 LGHNT and CDR2 FRNRAP. The CDR3 runs to 13 residues. Trimming left V 0 bases short and J 6 bases short, with 9 bases between. DNA for the CDR3: TGTGCTAGTGGTTTGGTATCCGGTGGCGAGCAGTACTTC. Translating it yields CASGLVSGGEQYF.

The V gene is TRBV18, the J gene TRBJ1-2; 7 nucleotides align to TRBD1. The V and J ends lost 4 bases and 4 bases, in that order; junction bases with no gene match: 15. Germline CDR1 is KGHSH and CDR2 is LQKENI. This CDR3 spans 17 amino acids. CDR3 DNA sequence: TGTGCCAGCTCACAACAGAGACTACGACAGGGCGGCTATGGCTACACCTTC. Its protein is CASSQQRLRQGGYGYTF.

The rearrangement uses TRBV9 and TRBJ2-1; D gene unclear. There are 15 residues in the CDR3. V was cut by 0 bases and J by 0 bases, with 7 bases left in between. Germline lookup yields CDR1 SGDLS and CDR2 YYNGEE. CDR3 nucleotide sequence: TGTGCCAGCAGCGTAGGAGCTGTCTCCTACAATGAGCAGTTCTTC. Translation gives CASSVGAVSYNEQFF.

This clone occurred once. The rearrangement links TRBV11-2 to TRBJ1-2, with a tentative D call TRBD1 (5 bases). The V and J ends lost 5 bases and 5 bases respectively, with 21 bases between them. This CDR3 is built from 16 residues. Germline V gives CDR1 SGHAT, CDR2 FQNNGV. CDR3 loop: CASSHLPPDSEYGYTF. The CDR3, as DNA: TGTGCCAGCAGCCACTTGCCTCCTGACAGTGAATATGGCTACACCTTC.

This clone was seen only once. This chain's CDR3 is CSARPLETQYF. The CDR3 region has the DNA TGCAGTGCTAGACCCCTAGAGACCCAGTACTTC. This rearrangement joins TRBV20-1 to TRBJ2-5; D remains ambiguous. The CDR3 is made up of 11 amino acids. The germline V gene has CDR1 DFQATT and CDR2 SNEGSKA (reference sequence). Trimming pared 2 bases from V and 4 bases from J, leaving 5 bases between.

This clone was seen just once. The rearrangement uses TRBV9 and TRBJ2-5, with D unresolved. The CDR3 is 13 amino acids. Germline CDR1 reads SGDLS; CDR2 reads YYNGEE. The V gene lost 3 bases and the J gene lost 4 bases, with 10 bases spanning the gap. In nucleotides, the CDR3 is TGTGCCAGCAGCGCAACGCTAGGAGAGACCCAGTACTTC. This encodes CASSATLGETQYF.

This clone has a single count. This sequence joins TRBV5-6 and TRBJ2-1; D gene unclear. The CDR3 spans 12 residues. Looked up from germline, CDR1 is SGHDT and CDR2 is YYEEEE. Trimming took 1 base from V and 6 from J, leaving 5 bases between them. CDR3 loop: CASSLSINEQFF. CDR3 sequence (DNA): TGTGCCAGCAGCTTGTCCATCAATGAGCAGTTCTTC.

The V gene is TRBV6-5, the J gene TRBJ2-7, with D possibly being TRBD1 (5 bases). Germline loops: CDR1 MNHEY, CDR2 SVGAGI. The CDR3 has 13 amino acids. V lost 8 bases and J 6 bases, leaving 17 bases between the germline ends. CDR3 sequence reads: CASSGFGQGEQYF. CDR3 nucleotide sequence: TGTGCCAGCTCAGGGTTCGGGCAAGGCGAGCAGTACTTC.

V gene TRBV2 combines with J gene TRBJ2-5; a weak D match, TRBD2 (5 bases). Germline V CDR1 and CDR2: SNHLY, FYNNEI. The CDR3 consists of 16 residues. V was clipped by 7 bases and J by 3 bases, with 21 bases between them. The CDR3 region is CASTTATTQGKETQYF. The DNA for the CDR3 is TGTGCCAGCACTACGGCGACTACACAAGGGAAAGAGACCCAGTACTTC. The full variable domain, its missing parts supplied by reference TRBV2 and TRBJ2-5, is EPEVTQTPSHQVTQMGQEVILRCVPISNHLYFYWYRQILGQKVEFLVSFYNNEISEKSEIFDDQFSVERPDGSNFTLKIRSTKLEDSAMYFCASTTATTQGKETQYFGPGTRLLVL.

This rearrangement joins TRBV7-3 to TRBJ2-1, with 10 bases aligning to TRBD2. Germline V gene lookup returns CDR1 SGHTA and CDR2 FQGTGA. Trimming removed 5 bases from V and 7 bases from J; junction bases left unmatched: 5. CDR3 length equals 14 residues. This chain's CDR3 is CASSPSGGGNEQFF. In nucleotides, the CDR3 is TGTGCCAGCAGCCCTAGCGGGGGAGGGAATGAGCAGTTCTTC.

The gene calls are TRBV7-3 and TRBJ2-7, with D possibly matching TRBD1 (6 bases). V dropped 2 bases and J dropped 6 bases, with 20 bases sitting between them. The germline V gene has CDR1 SGHTA and CDR2 FQGTGA. The CDR3 is 16 residues long. The CDR3 spells CASSLGNRDTGLEQYF. In nucleotides, the CDR3 is TGTGCCAGCAGCTTAGGCAATCGGGACACGGGCCTCGAGCAGTACTTC.

The CDR3 reads CAISGDSAYNEQFF. CDR3 in DNA: TGTGCCATCAGTGGGGACAGCGCCTACAATGAGCAGTTCTTC. The V call is TRBV10-3, the J call TRBJ2-1, with 7 bases that match TRBD1. This CDR3 comprises 14 residues. Unmatched junction bases numbered 2, after V lost 4 bases and J lost 2 bases. CDR1 is ENHRY, CDR2 SYGVKD, per germline.

The V call is TRBV25-1, the J call TRBJ2-5, with a weak D call TRBD1 (6 bases). The CDR3 spans 15 residues. Trimming stripped 3 bases from V and 5 bases from J, with 16 bases between. CDR1 is MGHDK, CDR2 SYGVNS, per germline. Written as DNA, the CDR3 is TGTGCCAGCAGTGACTCGGGCAGGGGTAGGGAGACCCAGTACTTC. Translating gives CASSDSGRGRETQYF.

Concerning this clone: This sample includes further DNA sequences coding for the same CDR3. This chain joins TRBV5-1 and TRBJ2-7, with D possibly matching TRBD1 (5 bases). The ends were cut back, 4 bases at V and 1 base at J, with 12 bases in the middle. Germline assignment: CDR1 SGHRS and CDR2 YFSETQ. CDR3 length: 14 residues. The CDR3 DNA sequence: TGCGCCAGCAGCCAAGACAGTGTGTCCTACGAGCAGTACTTC. This gives the protein CASSQDSVSYEQYF.

The gene calls are TRBV6-1 and TRBJ2-7, with D tentatively TRBD1 (6 bases). V was shortened by 9 bases and J by 3 bases, with 15 bases between the two germline ends. The length of the CDR3 is 13 residues. In germline, CDR1 is MNHNS, CDR2 SASEGT. The CDR3: CASTGPGVYEQYF. DNA of the CDR3: TGTGCCAGTACCGGGCCAGGGGTCTACGAGCAGTACTTC.

This chain uses TRBV29-1 with TRBJ2-7; 9 bases line up with TRBD1. Germline loops: CDR1 SQVTM, CDR2 ANQGSEA. After removal of 6 bases from V and 4 bases from J, the junction contained 7 bases not matched to a gene. This CDR3 has 13 amino acids. CDR3 in DNA: TGCAGCGTGGACAGGGGCAATAGGTACGAGCAGTACTTC. As protein: CSVDRGNRYEQYF.

This sequence joins TRBV25-1 and TRBJ2-7; 7 nucleotides match TRBD2. V dropped 6 bases and J dropped 11; count of bases not matched to a gene: 13. There are 13 residues in the CDR3. CDR1 and CDR2 (germline): MGHDK, SYGVNS. CDR3 DNA sequence: TGTGCCAGCAGCCCATTCGTAGGCGGGAGAAAGTACTTC. It specifies CASSPFVGGRKYF.

This sequence joins TRBV5-8 and TRBJ2-3; maybe TRBD1 (5 bases). V lost 4 bases, J lost 2 bases, and 14 bases lay in between. This CDR3 has 15 residues. Germline V lookup: CDR1 SGHTS, CDR2 YDEGEE. CDR3 DNA sequence: TGTGCCAGCAGCCAGCAAAAGGGGTTCACAGATACGCAGTATTTT. Translation: CASSQQKGFTDTQYF.

The chain is built from TRBV7-9 and TRBJ2-7; D is uncertain. Germline CDR1 and CDR2: SEHNR and FQNEAQ (reference sequence). The length of the CDR3 is 12 residues. V lost 5 bases and J 7 bases, leaving 12 bases between the germline ends. The CDR3 region is CASSPVLREQYF. CDR3 bases: TGTGCCAGCAGCCCGGTTCTTCGGGAGCAGTACTTC.

J is TRBJ2-7 and V is TRBV27, with a possible D match to TRBD2 (5 bases). The CDR3 covers 16 residues. Germline lookup yields CDR1 MNHEY and CDR2 SMNVEV (reference sequence). Trimming took 5 bases from V and 0 from J, leaving 17 bases between them. In DNA, the CDR3 is TGTGCCAGCAGTGTAACGAGGATGGCGGGCTCCTACGAGCAGTACTTC. Translation gives CASSVTRMAGSYEQYF.

The chain joins TRBV5-4 to TRBJ2-1; TRBD2 matches 7 bases. Germline CDR1 is SGHNT and CDR2 is YYREEE (reference sequence). The CDR3 totals 16 residues. V shed 3 bases, J shed 2 bases, and the junction held 8 bases outside the gene matches. DNA of the CDR3: TGTGCCAGCAGCTCCCCCGGGACTACCACCTACAATGAGCAGTTCTTC. Protein product: CASSSPGTTTYNEQFF. Together with reference TRBV5-4 and TRBJ2-1, the CDR3 gives the full variable domain: ETGVTQSPTHLIKTRGQQVTLRCSSQSGHNTVSWYQQALGQGPQFIFQYYREEENGRGNFPPRFSGLQFPNYSSELNVNALELDDSALYLCASSSPGTTTYNEQFFGPGTRLTVL.

The chain uses TRBV5-5 and TRBJ2-5, with D perhaps matching TRBD1 (5 bases). Trimming took 1 base from V and 1 from J, leaving 11 bases between them. This CDR3 has 15 residues. CDR1 and CDR2 from the germline V gene are SGHKS and YYEKEE (reference sequence). The CDR3 loop reads CASSLTDNPQETQYF. As DNA, the CDR3 is TGTGCCAGCAGCTTGACGGACAACCCCCAAGAGACCCAGTACTTC.

The chain couples TRBV28 to TRBJ1-2, with D possibly being TRBD1 (6 bases). Trimming removed 3 bases from V and 8 bases from J, with 16 bases in between. Germline assignment: CDR1 MDHEN and CDR2 SYDVKM. The CDR3 runs 14 residues. The CDR3 DNA sequence: TGTGCCAGCAGTTTGGACAGCATAACTATAGGCTACACCTTC. This gives the protein CASSLDSITIGYTF.

There are a few counts of this clone. The DNA of the CDR3 is TGTGCCAGTAGTATTCTGGGCTCTGAAGCTTTCTTT. Its protein is CASSILGSEAFF. The J gene is TRBJ1-1, the V gene TRBV19; D gene unclear. V was shortened by 3 bases and J by 6 bases, with 8 bases between the two germline ends. The germline V gene encodes CDR1 LNHDA and CDR2 SQIVND (reference sequence). This CDR3 is 12 amino acids long. The full variable domain, rest sourced from reference TRBV19 and TRBJ1-1, is DGGITQSPKYLFRKEGQNVTLSCEQNLNHDAMYWYRQDPGQGLRLIYYSQIVNDFQKGDIAEGYSVSREKKESFPLTVTSAQKNPTAFYLCASSILGSEAFFGQGTRLTVV.

This clone appeared a few times. This chain links TRBV2 with TRBJ2-7; 11 bases line up with TRBD2. Germline-derived CDR1 and CDR2 are SNHLY and FYNNEI. J gave up 3 bases and V 6 bases, and 10 bases lay outside the gene matches. The CDR3 totals 16 residues. CDR3 bases: TGTGCCAGCAGAACCGGGACTAGCGGTTGGGGCTACGAGCAGTACTTC. Amino acids: CASRTGTSGWGYEQYF.